This passage covers 3 T cell receptor beta chains from one sample sequenced in a study of blood T cell repertoires in COVID-19. The assay was immunoSEQ multiplex PCR, and TCRdb's table has in-frame clones only and misses some. The table lists around 150,000 clones, less than 85% of them singletons. The material sequenced was peripheral blood. The receptors here all came from a human donor in a cohort sampled during active COVID-19.

The chain links TRBV2 to TRBJ2-3, with TRBD2 identical over 13 bases. The CDR3 spans 13 residues. V was pared by 1 base and J by 14 bases, with 3 bases of the junction left unmatched. From germline, CDR1 is SNHLY and CDR2 FYNNEI. The CDR3 reads CASSEELAGGRYF. For the CDR3, the DNA is TGTGCCAGCAGTGAAGAACTAGCGGGGGGGCGGTATTTT.

The rearrangement joins TRBV6-1 to TRBJ1-5; TRBD1 aligns across 9 bases. The trim removed 6 bases at V and 4 bases at J, leaving 1 base unmatched. The CDR3 has 13 amino acids. The germline gives CDR1 MNHNS, CDR2 SASEGT. The CDR3 sequence: CASRTGGNQPQHF. The CDR3 DNA sequence: TGTGCCAGCAGGACAGGGGGTAATCAGCCCCAGCATTTT.

V is TRBV24-1 and J is TRBJ2-7, with D perhaps TRBD2 (6 bases). Between the trimmed V and J ends, which lost 7 bases and 1 base, there was a span of 13 bases. Germline CDR1 reads KGHDR; CDR2 reads SFDVKD. The CDR3 covers 14 residues. The CDR3 protein is CATSPAGSSYEQYF. CDR3 sequence (DNA): TGTGCCACCAGCCCAGCGGGCAGTTCCTACGAGCAGTACTTC.